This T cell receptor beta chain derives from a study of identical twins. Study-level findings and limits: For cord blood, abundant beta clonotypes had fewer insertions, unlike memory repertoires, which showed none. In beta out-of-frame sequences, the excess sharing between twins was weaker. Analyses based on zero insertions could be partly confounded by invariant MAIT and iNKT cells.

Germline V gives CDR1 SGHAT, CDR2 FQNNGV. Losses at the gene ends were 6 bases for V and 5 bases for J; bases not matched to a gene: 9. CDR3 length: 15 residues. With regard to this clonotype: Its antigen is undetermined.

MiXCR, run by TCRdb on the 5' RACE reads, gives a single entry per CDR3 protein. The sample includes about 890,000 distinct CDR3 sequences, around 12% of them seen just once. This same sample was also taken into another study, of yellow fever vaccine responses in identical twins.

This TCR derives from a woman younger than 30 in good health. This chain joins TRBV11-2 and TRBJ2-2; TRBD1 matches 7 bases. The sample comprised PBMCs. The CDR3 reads CASRERQGWTGELFF. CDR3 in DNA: TGTGCCAGCAGGGAGAGACAGGGTTGGACCGGGGAGCTGTTTTTT.